The text below deals with one T cell receptor (beta chain). The data are from a study of technical replicates of blood from a few donors. Assay: immunoSEQ multiplex PCR; the TCRdb copy retains only in-frame clones and omits some. The table lists tens of thousands of clones, approximately 94% of them singletons. V shed 4 bases and J shed 2 bases, with 22 bases lying between them. From germline, CDR1 is SGHNT and CDR2 YYREEE (reference sequence). The CDR3 loop spans 17 amino acids. This TCR came from a human donor in good health. The chain recombines TRBV5-4 with TRBJ2-7, with D possibly being TRBD2 (6 bases). Material for sequencing was T cells isolated from PBMCs. The CDR3 DNA is TGTGCCAGCAGCCCCAAGGGGATGGGGGGACGAACCTACGAGCAGTACTTC. It encodes CASSPKGMGGRTYEQYF.